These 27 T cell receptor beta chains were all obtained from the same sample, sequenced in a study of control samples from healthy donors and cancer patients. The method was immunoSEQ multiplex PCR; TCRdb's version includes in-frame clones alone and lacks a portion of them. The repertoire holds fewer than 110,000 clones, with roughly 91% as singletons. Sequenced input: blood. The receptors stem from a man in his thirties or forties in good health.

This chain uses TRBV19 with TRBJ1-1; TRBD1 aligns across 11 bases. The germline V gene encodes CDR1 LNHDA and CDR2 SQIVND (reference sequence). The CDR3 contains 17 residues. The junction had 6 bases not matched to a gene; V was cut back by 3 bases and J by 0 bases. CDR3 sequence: CASSMGDRGLMNTEAFF. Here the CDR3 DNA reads TGTGCCAGTAGTATGGGGGACAGGGGGTTGATGAACACTGAAGCTTTCTTT.

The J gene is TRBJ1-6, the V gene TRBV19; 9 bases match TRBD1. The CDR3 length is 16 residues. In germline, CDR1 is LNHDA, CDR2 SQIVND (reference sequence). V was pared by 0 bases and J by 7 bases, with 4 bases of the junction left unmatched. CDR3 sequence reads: CASSIERQGVNSPLHF. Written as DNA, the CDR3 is TGTGCCAGTAGTATAGAAAGACAGGGGGTGAATTCACCCCTCCACTTT.

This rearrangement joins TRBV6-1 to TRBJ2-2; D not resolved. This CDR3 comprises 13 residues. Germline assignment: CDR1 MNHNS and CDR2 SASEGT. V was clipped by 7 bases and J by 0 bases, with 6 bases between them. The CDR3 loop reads CASNVANTGELFF. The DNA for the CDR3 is TGTGCCAGCAATGTGGCGAACACCGGGGAGCTGTTTTTT.

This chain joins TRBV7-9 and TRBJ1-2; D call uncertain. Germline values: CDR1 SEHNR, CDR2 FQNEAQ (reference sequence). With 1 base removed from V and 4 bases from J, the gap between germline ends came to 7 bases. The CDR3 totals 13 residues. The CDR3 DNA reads TGTGCCAGCAGCTTAGATGGGATCTATGGCTACACCTTC. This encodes CASSLDGIYGYTF.

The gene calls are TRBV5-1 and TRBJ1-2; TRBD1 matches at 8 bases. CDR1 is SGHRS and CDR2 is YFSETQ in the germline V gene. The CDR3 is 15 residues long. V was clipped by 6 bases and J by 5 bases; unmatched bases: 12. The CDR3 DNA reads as TGCGCCAGCACCCAAACAGGGGGAAGAATTTATGGCTACACCTTC. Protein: CASTQTGGRIYGYTF.

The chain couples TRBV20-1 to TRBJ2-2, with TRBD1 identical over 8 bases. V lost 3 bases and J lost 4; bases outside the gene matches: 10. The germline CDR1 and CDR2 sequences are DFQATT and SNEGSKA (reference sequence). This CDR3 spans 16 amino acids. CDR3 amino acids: CSASKFRQGRTGELFF. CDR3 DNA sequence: TGCAGTGCTAGTAAATTCCGACAGGGGCGCACCGGGGAGCTGTTTTTT.

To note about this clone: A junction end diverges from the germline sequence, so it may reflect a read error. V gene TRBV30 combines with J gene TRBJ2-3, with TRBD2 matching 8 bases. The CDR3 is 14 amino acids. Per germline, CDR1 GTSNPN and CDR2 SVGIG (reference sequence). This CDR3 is CAWSPSGGTDPQYF. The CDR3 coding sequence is TGTGCCTGGAGCCCAAGCGGGGGCACAGATCCGCAGTATTTT.

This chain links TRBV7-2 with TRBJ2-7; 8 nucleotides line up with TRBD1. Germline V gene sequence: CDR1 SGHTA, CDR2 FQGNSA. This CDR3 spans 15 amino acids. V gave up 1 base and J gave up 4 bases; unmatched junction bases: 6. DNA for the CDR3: TGTGCCAGCAGCTTAGTTCGGACAGGGAATTACGAGCAGTACTTC. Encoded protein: CASSLVRTGNYEQYF.

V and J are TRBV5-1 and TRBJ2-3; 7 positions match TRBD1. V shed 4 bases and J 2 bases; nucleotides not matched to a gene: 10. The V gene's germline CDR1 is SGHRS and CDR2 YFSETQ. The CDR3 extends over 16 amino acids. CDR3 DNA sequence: TGCGCCAGCAGCCCCACCTGGACAGGATTCACAGATACGCAGTATTTT. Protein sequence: CASSPTWTGFTDTQYF.

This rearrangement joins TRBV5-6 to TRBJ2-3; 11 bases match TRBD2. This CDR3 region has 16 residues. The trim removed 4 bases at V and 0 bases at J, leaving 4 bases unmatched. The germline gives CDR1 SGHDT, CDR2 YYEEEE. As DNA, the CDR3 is TGTGCCAGCAGCCCCCTAGCGGGAGGAAGCACAGATACGCAGTATTTT. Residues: CASSPLAGGSTDTQYF.

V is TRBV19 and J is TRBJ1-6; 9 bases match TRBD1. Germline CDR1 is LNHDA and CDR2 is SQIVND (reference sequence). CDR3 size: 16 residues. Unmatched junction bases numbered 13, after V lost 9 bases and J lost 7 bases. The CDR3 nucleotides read TGTGCCAGCCTATCATCGCCGGGACAGGGAAATTCACCCCTCCACTTT. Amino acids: CASLSSPGQGNSPLHF.

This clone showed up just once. The CDR3 loop reads CASSVLPGQSDYEQYF. CDR3 sequence (DNA): TGTGCCAGCAGTGTTCTCCCGGGACAGAGTGACTACGAGCAGTACTTC. The V gene is TRBV6-1, the J gene TRBJ2-7; 7 bases line up with TRBD1. Germline trimming cut 4 bases from V and 3 bases from J; bases unmatched to any gene: 12. This CDR3 region has 16 residues. Germline CDR1 and CDR2: MNHNS and SASEGT.

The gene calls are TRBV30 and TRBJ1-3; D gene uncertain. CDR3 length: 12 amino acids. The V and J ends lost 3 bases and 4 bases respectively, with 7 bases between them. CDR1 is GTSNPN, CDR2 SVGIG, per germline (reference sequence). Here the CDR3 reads CAWRPAGNTIYF. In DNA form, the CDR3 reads TGTGCCTGGAGGCCAGCAGGAAACACCATATATTTT.

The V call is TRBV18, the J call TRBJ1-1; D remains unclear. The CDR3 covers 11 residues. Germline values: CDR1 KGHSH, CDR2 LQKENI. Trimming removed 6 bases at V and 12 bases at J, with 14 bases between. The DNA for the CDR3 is TGTGCCAGCTCGCCGGAAGGCCGGCCTTTCTTT. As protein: CASSPEGRPFF.

Here the CDR3 DNA reads TGTGCCAGCAGCCAAAGGACAGGGGGCCGAAGTGGAAACACCATATATTTT. This codes for CASSQRTGGRSGNTIYF. The chain employs TRBV14 and TRBJ1-3, with 11 bases lining up with TRBD1. This CDR3 spans 17 amino acids. The ends lost 2 bases at V and 3 bases at J; junction bases unmatched: 6. Germline CDR1 SGHDN, CDR2 FVKESK.

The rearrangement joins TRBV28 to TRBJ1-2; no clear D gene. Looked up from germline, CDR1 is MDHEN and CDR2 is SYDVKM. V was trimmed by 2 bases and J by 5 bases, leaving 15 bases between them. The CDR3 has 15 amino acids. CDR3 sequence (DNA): TGTGCCAGCAGTTTACGTTTCGGACGTTTGTATGGCTACACCTTC. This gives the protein CASSLRFGRLYGYTF.

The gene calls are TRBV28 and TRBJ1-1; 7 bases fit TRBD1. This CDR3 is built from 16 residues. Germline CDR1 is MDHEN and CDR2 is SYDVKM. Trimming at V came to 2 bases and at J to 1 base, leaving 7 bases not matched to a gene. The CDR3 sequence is CASSLKYGTANTEAFF. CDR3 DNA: TGTGCCAGCAGTTTAAAGTATGGGACAGCGAACACTGAAGCTTTCTTT.

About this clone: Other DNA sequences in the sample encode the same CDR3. The CDR3: CATSRDRGLNTEAFF. The CDR3 DNA reads as TGTGCCACCAGCAGGGACAGGGGGTTGAACACTGAAGCTTTCTTT. The rearrangement uses TRBV15 and TRBJ1-1; 10 positions agree with TRBD1. CDR3 length: 15 residues. With V trimmed by 3 bases and J by 0 bases, 1 base remained unmatched. Germline CDR1 is LNHNV and CDR2 is YYDKDF (reference sequence).

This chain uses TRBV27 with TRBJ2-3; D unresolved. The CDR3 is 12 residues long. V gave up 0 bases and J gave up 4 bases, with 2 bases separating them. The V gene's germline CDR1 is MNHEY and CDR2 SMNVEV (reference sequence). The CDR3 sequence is CASSLSADTQYF. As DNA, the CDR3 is TGTGCCAGCAGTTTATCCGCAGATACGCAGTATTTT.

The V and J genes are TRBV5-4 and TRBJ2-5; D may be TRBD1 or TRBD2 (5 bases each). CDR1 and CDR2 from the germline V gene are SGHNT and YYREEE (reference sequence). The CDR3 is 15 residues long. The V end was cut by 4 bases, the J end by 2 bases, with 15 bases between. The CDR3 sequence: CASSRTTRGQETQYF. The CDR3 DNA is TGTGCCAGCAGCCGGACAACGAGGGGTCAAGAGACCCAGTACTTC.

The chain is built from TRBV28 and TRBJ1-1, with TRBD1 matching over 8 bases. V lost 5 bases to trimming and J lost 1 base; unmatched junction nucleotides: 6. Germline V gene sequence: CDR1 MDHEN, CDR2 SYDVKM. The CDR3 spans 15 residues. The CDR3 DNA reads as TGTGCCAGCAGTCCCTGGACAGGGAGGAACACTGAAGCTTTCTTT. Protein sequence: CASSPWTGRNTEAFF.

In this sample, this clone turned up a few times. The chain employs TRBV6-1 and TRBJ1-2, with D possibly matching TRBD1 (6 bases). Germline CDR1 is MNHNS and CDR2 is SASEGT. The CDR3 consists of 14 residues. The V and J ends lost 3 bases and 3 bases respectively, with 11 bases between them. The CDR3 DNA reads TGTGCCAGCAGTGATGGGGGGCACGACTATGGCTACACCTTC. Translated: CASSDGGHDYGYTF.

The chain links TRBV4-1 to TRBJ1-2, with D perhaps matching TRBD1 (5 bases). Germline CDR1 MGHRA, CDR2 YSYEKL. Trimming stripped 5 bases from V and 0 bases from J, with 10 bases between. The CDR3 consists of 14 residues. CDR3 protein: CASSGGLANYGYTF. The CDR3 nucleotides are TGCGCCAGCAGCGGGGGACTGGCTAACTATGGCTACACCTTC.

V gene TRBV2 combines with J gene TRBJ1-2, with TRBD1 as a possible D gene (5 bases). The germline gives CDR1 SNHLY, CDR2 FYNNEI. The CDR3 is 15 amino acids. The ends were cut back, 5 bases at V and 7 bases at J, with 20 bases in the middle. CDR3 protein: CASSPRAEGLGGYTF. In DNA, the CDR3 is TGTGCCAGCAGTCCCCGGGCGGAGGGGCTGGGTGGCTACACCTTC.

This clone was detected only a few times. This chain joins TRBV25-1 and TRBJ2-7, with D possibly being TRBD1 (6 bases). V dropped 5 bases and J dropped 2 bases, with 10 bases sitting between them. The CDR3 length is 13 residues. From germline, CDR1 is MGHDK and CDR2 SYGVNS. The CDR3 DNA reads TGTGCCAGCAGTACCCGGACAGCCTACGAGCAGTACTTC. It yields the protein CASSTRTAYEQYF.

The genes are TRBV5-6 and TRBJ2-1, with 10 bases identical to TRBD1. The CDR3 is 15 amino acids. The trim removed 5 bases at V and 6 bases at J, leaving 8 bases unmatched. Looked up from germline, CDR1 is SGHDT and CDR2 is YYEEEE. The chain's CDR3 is CASRPGQGPGNEQFF. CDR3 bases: TGTGCCAGCAGGCCGGGACAGGGGCCGGGCAATGAGCAGTTCTTC.

This CDR3 is CASMRAANYGYTF. The CDR3 DNA follows: TGTGCCAGTATGAGGGCCGCTAACTATGGCTACACCTTC. The rearrangement joins TRBV19 to TRBJ1-2; the D is unclear. Germline CDR1 LNHDA, CDR2 SQIVND (reference sequence). V gave up 7 bases and J gave up 0 bases, with 9 bases separating them. CDR3 length: 13 amino acids.